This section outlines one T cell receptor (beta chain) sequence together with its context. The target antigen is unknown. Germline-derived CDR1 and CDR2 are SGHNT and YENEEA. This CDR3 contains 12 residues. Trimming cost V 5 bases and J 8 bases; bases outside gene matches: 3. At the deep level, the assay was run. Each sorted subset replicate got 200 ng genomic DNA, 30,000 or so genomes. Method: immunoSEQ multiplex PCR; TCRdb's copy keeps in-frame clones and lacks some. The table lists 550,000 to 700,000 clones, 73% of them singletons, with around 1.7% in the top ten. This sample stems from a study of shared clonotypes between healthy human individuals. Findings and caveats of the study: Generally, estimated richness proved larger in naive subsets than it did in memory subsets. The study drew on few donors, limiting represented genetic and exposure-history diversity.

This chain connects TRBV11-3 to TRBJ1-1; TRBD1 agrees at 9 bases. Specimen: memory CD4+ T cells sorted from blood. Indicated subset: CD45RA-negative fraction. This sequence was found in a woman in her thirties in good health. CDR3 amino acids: CASSTGQGEAFF. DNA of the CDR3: TGTGCCAGCAGCACGGGACAGGGAGAAGCTTTCTTT.